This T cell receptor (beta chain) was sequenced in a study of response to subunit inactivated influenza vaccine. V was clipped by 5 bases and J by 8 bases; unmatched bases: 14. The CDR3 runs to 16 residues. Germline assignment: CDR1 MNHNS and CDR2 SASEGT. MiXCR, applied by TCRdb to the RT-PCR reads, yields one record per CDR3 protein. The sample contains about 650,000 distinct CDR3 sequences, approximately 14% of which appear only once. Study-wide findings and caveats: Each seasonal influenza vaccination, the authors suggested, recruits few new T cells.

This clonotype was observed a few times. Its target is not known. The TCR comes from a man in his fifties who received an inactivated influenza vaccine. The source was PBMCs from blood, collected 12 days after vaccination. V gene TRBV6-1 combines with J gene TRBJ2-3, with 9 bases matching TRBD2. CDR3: CASSTTRGGRAFTQYF. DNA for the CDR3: TGTGCCAGCAGTACAACTAGGGGCGGGAGGGCCTTTACGCAGTATTTT.